This T cell receptor beta chain appears in the sequencing data of a study of blood T cells in healthy people across ages. This clonotype showed up just a few times. The germline V gene has CDR1 KGHSH and CDR2 LQKENI. The CDR3 length is 13 residues. The germline V and J ends were trimmed by 0 bases and 5 bases, with 4 bases remaining between them. Healthy individuals of Caucasian origin from Russia, aged roughly 6 to 95, served as donors. Total RNA was isolated from each sample in quantities of at least 5 micrograms. Primed by a sample-barcoded 5' primer and a J-beta primer mix, a second PCR proceeded for 7 to 11 cycles. From the 5' RACE reads, TCRdb called clonotypes with MiXCR, one entry per CDR3 protein. This table holds around 750,000 distinct CDR3 sequences, about 48% found once.

The genes are TRBV18 and TRBJ2-2; unclear D gene. This clonotype originated in an elderly man in good health. The sample was blood. The CDR3 spells CASSPPDTGELFF. For the CDR3, the DNA is TGTGCCAGCTCACCACCGGATACCGGGGAGCTGTTTTTT.